Listed here is a single T cell receptor (beta chain). CDR1 ENHRY and CDR2 SYGVKD come from the germline V gene. The CDR3 runs to 14 residues. V was clipped by 6 bases and J by 2 bases, with 14 bases between them. The source of the sample is a study of blood T cell repertoires in COVID-19. Background on the study: The United States, Italy and Spain provided the acute and convalescent COVID-19 samples. PBMCs, B-cell-depleted T cells, or T cells provided the cDNA or gDNA that made up the material.

Under the authors' procedure: The assay estimated nucleated cells by amplifying reference gene primers. Profiled with immunoSEQ multiplex PCR; TCRdb holds only in-frame clones, not every one. The DNA gave D and trimming, while V, J and clone size come from that table. The sample lists about 150,000 clones, about 80% occurring once. The sequenced sample was peripheral blood. This rearrangement joins TRBV10-3 to TRBJ2-7, with TRBD1 as a possible D gene (6 bases). This TCR came from a man aged 60-69 years with acute or convalescent COVID-19. The CDR3 loop reads CAIRGQQGAYEQYF. Here the CDR3 DNA reads TGTGCCATCAGGGGACAACAGGGAGCCTACGAGCAGTACTTC.